The 30 T cell receptor beta chains below come from one sample, sequenced in a study of early T cells in non-severe SARS-CoV-2 infection. Each CDR3 protein gets one entry after TCRdb re-called the 5' RACE reads with MiXCR. The sample yields approximately 79,000 distinct CDR3 sequences, 9.5% to 15% seen once. The sequenced sample was whole blood. Every receptor here comes from an adult who was a healthcare worker with PCR-confirmed SARS-CoV-2 infection or an uninfected control (not recorded which).

In this sample, this clonotype turned up a few times. V usage is TRBV6-5 and J usage is TRBJ2-1, with TRBD2 as a possible D gene (6 bases). The CDR3 runs to 16 residues. The V and J ends lost 8 bases and 0 bases respectively, with 17 bases between them. The germline gives CDR1 MNHEY, CDR2 SVGAGI. The DNA of the CDR3 is TGTGCCAGCGCGGGGTCCGATTTATACTCCTACAATGAGCAGTTCTTC. Amino acids: CASAGSDLYSYNEQFF.

This clonotype has a count of ten or more. J is TRBJ1-5 and V is TRBV14, with D unclear. The CDR3 runs to 13 residues. Germline V gene lookup returns CDR1 SGHDN and CDR2 FVKESK. The ends were cut back, 3 bases at V and 3 bases at J, with 6 bases in the middle. CDR3 sequence: CASSHSSNQPQHF. The CDR3 DNA reads as TGTGCCAGCAGCCACAGCTCCAATCAGCCCCAGCATTTT.

This clonotype was counted only a few times. The chain's CDR3 is CASISRDIRRTEAFF. In DNA form, the CDR3 reads TGTGCCAGCATCTCCCGGGACATCCGAAGGACTGAAGCTTTCTTT. The chain uses TRBV12-3 or TRBV12-4 and TRBJ1-1; perhaps TRBD1 as D (6 bases). V gave up 7 bases and J gave up 5 bases, with 20 bases separating them. This CDR3 has 15 residues.

This clonotype was seen repeatedly, ten times or more. The V gene is TRBV6-2 or TRBV6-3, the J gene TRBJ1-5; D may be TRBD1 (6 bases). Germline values: CDR1 MNHEY, CDR2 SVGEGT. CDR3 length: 15 residues. Trimming removed 2 bases from V and 0 bases from J, with 8 bases in between. Written as DNA, the CDR3 is TGTGCCAGCAGTTACGGGGACACTAGCAATCAGCCCCAGCATTTT. Translated, it gives CASSYGDTSNQPQHF.

This clonotype was seen only a few times. The chain has TRBV6-2 or TRBV6-3 and TRBJ2-2; D tentatively reads TRBD1 or TRBD2 (5 bases each). CDR1 MNHEY and CDR2 SVGEGT come from the germline V gene. The V and J ends lost 2 bases and 2 bases respectively, with 9 bases between them. The CDR3 runs 15 residues. The CDR3 is CASSYRGDNTGELFF. The CDR3 nucleotides read TGTGCCAGCAGTTACAGAGGGGATAACACCGGGGAGCTGTTTTTT.

The J gene is TRBJ2-1, the V gene TRBV7-8; D ambiguous. The CDR3 is made up of 14 amino acids. Germline CDR1 reads SGHVS; CDR2 reads FQNEAQ. Trimming cost V 6 bases and J 8 bases, with 17 bases left between them. CDR3 in DNA: TGTGCCAGCAGTTGGACCGAAGGGTTCGATGAGCAGTTCTTC. It codes for CASSWTEGFDEQFF.

This clonotype has only a few counts. This rearrangement joins TRBV14 to TRBJ1-1, with 12 bases that match TRBD1. Germline V gives CDR1 SGHDN, CDR2 FVKESK. The J segment lost 5 bases and the V segment lost 2 bases, leaving 9 bases of the junction unmatched. The CDR3 runs 17 residues. CDR3 protein: CASSQIPGQGARTEAFF. CDR3 DNA sequence: TGTGCCAGCAGCCAAATTCCGGGACAGGGGGCAAGAACTGAAGCTTTCTTT.

There are a few counts of this clonotype. V gene TRBV28 combines with J gene TRBJ1-2, with 7 bases that match TRBD1. The CDR3 contains 15 residues. CDR1 and CDR2 (germline): MDHEN, SYDVKM. The V gene end was trimmed by 4 bases and the J gene end by 4 bases; junction bases not matched to a gene: 9. The CDR3 loop is CASSSPPGGGYGYTF. The CDR3 DNA reads TGTGCCAGCAGTTCTCCTCCAGGGGGGGGCTATGGCTACACCTTC.

CDR3: CSVEEDRGLTEAFF. CDR3 in DNA: TGCAGCGTTGAAGAAGACAGGGGGCTCACTGAAGCTTTCTTT. The chain couples TRBV29-1 to TRBJ1-1; TRBD1 agrees at 10 bases. Germline CDR1 is SQVTM and CDR2 is ANQGSEA. This CDR3 region has 14 residues. V was pared by 0 bases and J by 4 bases, with 2 bases of the junction left unmatched.

The sample holds many counts of this clonotype. V usage is TRBV7-9 and J usage is TRBJ2-7; 8 bases fit TRBD1. The CDR3 covers 14 residues. CDR1 SEHNR and CDR2 FQNEAQ come from the germline V gene (reference sequence). V shed 3 bases and J 0 bases; nucleotides not matched to a gene: 1. The CDR3 bases are TGTGCCAGCAGCTTGGGACAGGCCTCCTACGAGCAGTACTTC. It translates to CASSLGQASYEQYF.

This clonotype turned up a few times. V and J are TRBV7-6 and TRBJ2-7; D gene uncertain. V was trimmed by 1 base and J by 5 bases, leaving 12 bases between them. This CDR3 is built from 14 residues. The germline gives CDR1 SGHVS, CDR2 FNYEAQ. The CDR3 spells CASSLDNPPDEQYF. DNA of the CDR3: TGTGCCAGCAGCTTAGACAACCCACCTGACGAGCAGTACTTC.

This sequence joins TRBV29-1 and TRBJ1-3, with D possibly TRBD1 on 6 matching bases. This CDR3 has 14 amino acids. The ends were cut back, 5 bases at V and 0 bases at J, with 11 bases in the middle. CDR1 and CDR2 (germline): SQVTM, ANQGSEA. CDR3 residues: CSVSQGGSGNTIYF. The CDR3 DNA is TGCAGCGTTTCACAGGGTGGCTCTGGAAACACCATATATTTT.

This clonotype was seen a few times. This sequence joins TRBV7-2 and TRBJ2-7, with 7 bases that match TRBD2. Germline V gene sequence: CDR1 SGHTA, CDR2 FQGNSA. The V gene end was trimmed by 0 bases and the J gene end by 3 bases; junction bases not matched to a gene: 5. The CDR3 extends over 15 amino acids. Written as DNA, the CDR3 is TGTGCCAGCAGCTTAGCCAAGCGGGGATTCTACGAGCAGTACTTC. It codes for CASSLAKRGFYEQYF.

There are many counts of this clonotype. The J gene is TRBJ1-2, the V gene TRBV19; a possible D gene is TRBD1 (5 bases). CDR1 LNHDA and CDR2 SQIVND come from the germline V gene (reference sequence). The CDR3 runs 13 residues. The germline V and J ends were trimmed by 7 bases and 4 bases, with 13 bases remaining between them. CDR3 region: CASTMGLSYGYTF. The CDR3 coding sequence is TGTGCCAGTACCATGGGACTTAGCTATGGCTACACCTTC.

This clonotype was detected a few times. This chain joins TRBV28 and TRBJ1-1, with 10 bases fitting TRBD1. Germline V lookup: CDR1 MDHEN, CDR2 SYDVKM. The CDR3 has 15 residues. V was pared by 5 bases and J by 4 bases, with 7 bases of the junction left unmatched. The CDR3 nucleotides read TGTGCCAGCAGTCATTCAGGGGACAGGGGCACTGAAGCTTTCTTT. The encoded protein is CASSHSGDRGTEAFF.

In this sample, this clonotype turned up a few times. The genes are TRBV12-3 or TRBV12-4 and TRBJ2-5, with TRBD2 matching 8 bases. The CDR3 sequence is 14 residues long. J lost 1 base, V lost 7 bases, and 5 bases had no gene match. The CDR3 DNA reads TGTGCCAGCAATCCCGGGGGGGCCCAAGAGACCCAGTACTTC. It is translated as CASNPGGAQETQYF.

This clonotype was found many times. The chain joins TRBV6-6 to TRBJ2-1, with 13 bases lining up with TRBD2. This CDR3 has 16 amino acids. Germline V gene sequence: CDR1 MNHNY, CDR2 SVGAGI (reference sequence). J gave up 6 bases and V 2 bases, and 4 bases lay outside the gene matches. CDR3: CASSYLRTSGGNEQFF. DNA for the CDR3: TGTGCCAGCAGTTACCTTCGGACTAGCGGGGGCAATGAGCAGTTCTTC.

This clonotype showed up just a few times. The chain employs TRBV10-2 and TRBJ2-7, with D possibly matching TRBD2 (6 bases). This CDR3 region has 15 residues. The germline V and J ends were trimmed by 0 bases and 2 bases, with 11 bases remaining between them. CDR1 and CDR2 (germline): WSHSY, SAAADI. CDR3 sequence: CASSESDGEAYEQYF. CDR3 sequence (DNA): TGCGCCAGCAGTGAGTCCGACGGGGAGGCCTACGAGCAGTACTTC.

This clonotype has a handful of counts. V usage is TRBV29-1 and J usage is TRBJ2-7; D is unclear. The CDR3 totals 13 residues. The germline V gene encodes CDR1 SQVTM and CDR2 ANQGSEA. V was clipped by 3 bases and J by 0 bases, with 9 bases between them. The CDR3 protein is CSVEADSSYEQYF. The CDR3 DNA reads as TGCAGCGTTGAGGCGGATAGCTCCTACGAGCAGTACTTC.

Only a few counts were recorded for this clonotype. CDR3 region: CASSFSGFEQYF. The CDR3 DNA follows: TGTGCCAGCAGCTTTTCAGGGTTCGAGCAGTACTTC. This rearrangement joins TRBV11-2 to TRBJ2-7, with a possible D match to TRBD1 (5 bases). Germline V gene data show CDR1 as SGHAT and CDR2 as FQNNGV. The CDR3 covers 12 residues. V lost 3 bases and J lost 6, with 9 bases in between. Based on the CDR3 plus reference TRBV11-2 and TRBJ2-7, the full variable domain is EAGVAQSPRYKIIEKRQSVAFWCNPISGHATLYWYQQILGQGPKLLIQFQNNGVVDDSQLPKDRFSAERLKGVDSTLKIQPAKLEDSAVYLCASSFSGFEQYFGPGTRLTVT.

There are many counts of this clonotype. This sequence joins TRBV7-8 and TRBJ2-1; D not resolved. V was trimmed by 3 bases and J by 3 bases, leaving 9 bases between them. Germline CDR1 is SGHVS and CDR2 is FQNEAQ. The CDR3 contains 14 residues. The CDR3, as DNA: TGTGCCAGCAGCTTTGACGGCAGCTACAATGAGCAGTTCTTC. Translation gives CASSFDGSYNEQFF. The full variable domain, with the rest looked up from reference TRBV7-8 and TRBJ2-1, is GAGVSQSPRYKVAKRGQDVALRCDPISGHVSLFWYQQALGQGPEFLTYFQNEAQLDKSGLPSDRFFAERPEGSVSTLKIQRTQQEDSAVYLCASSFDGSYNEQFFGPGTRLTVL.

This clonotype was recorded many times. J is TRBJ2-3 and V is TRBV24-1; 9 nucleotides align to TRBD1. The CDR3 spans 18 residues. The V gene's germline CDR1 is KGHDR and CDR2 SFDVKD. The junction had 9 bases not matched to a gene; V was cut back by 1 base and J by 2 bases. The CDR3 here is CATSDLTGGSWDTDTQYF. CDR3 DNA: TGTGCCACCAGTGATTTAACAGGGGGCTCATGGGACACAGATACGCAGTATTTT.

Regarding this clonotype: One base away lies a much larger clone, so this may be a sequencing read error. CDR3 sequence (DNA): TGTGCCAGCAAGAGAGACGCGCAAGGGACCCAGTACTTC. It translates to CASKRDAQGTQYF. The chain links TRBV6-2 or TRBV6-3 to TRBJ2-5; D not resolved. Germline V gene sequence: CDR1 MNHEY, CDR2 SVGEGT. The CDR3 covers 13 residues.

This clonotype turned up a few times. This chain connects TRBV28 to TRBJ2-7; 7 nucleotides agree with TRBD1. Germline assignment: CDR1 MDHEN and CDR2 SYDVKM. The CDR3 consists of 15 residues. V lost 8 bases and J lost 1; bases outside the gene matches: 11. The CDR3 nucleotides read TGTGCCAGCGCCTTGTCCCGGACAGGTTCCTACGAGCAGTACTTC. Its translation: CASALSRTGSYEQYF.

A few counts support this clonotype. The chain is built from TRBV9 and TRBJ1-1; 10 positions match TRBD1. The length of the CDR3 is 13 residues. V shed 4 bases, J shed 7 bases, and the junction held 4 bases outside the gene matches. Germline V CDR1 and CDR2: SGDLS, YYNGEE. CDR3 bases: TGTGCCAGCAGCCCTCGGACAGGGGGTGAAGCTTTCTTT. Translation: CASSPRTGGEAFF.

This clonotype was seen a few times. The V and J genes are TRBV6-2 or TRBV6-3 and TRBJ2-2, with TRBD1 identical over 7 bases. V trimming: 6 bases; J trimming: 3 bases; junction bases outside the gene matches: 7. The CDR3 is made up of 15 amino acids. Germline V CDR1 and CDR2: MNHEY, SVGEGT. CDR3 nucleotides: TGTGCCAGCAGCTTCGGGACAGCTTACACCGGGGAGCTGTTTTTT. Its protein is CASSFGTAYTGELFF.

V and J are TRBV20-1 and TRBJ2-5; TRBD1 aligns across 9 bases. There are 14 residues in the CDR3. V lost 3 bases and J lost 7; bases outside the gene matches: 9. Germline assignment: CDR1 DFQATT and CDR2 SNEGSKA (reference sequence). The CDR3 here is CSASQGQGFGTQYF. CDR3 bases: TGCAGTGCTAGCCAAGGACAGGGGTTCGGGACCCAGTACTTC.

This clonotype has only a few counts. The V and J genes are TRBV12-5 and TRBJ2-7, with 9 bases fitting TRBD1. The CDR3 sequence is 16 residues long. Per germline, CDR1 LGHNT and CDR2 FRNRAP. V was pared by 0 bases and J by 2 bases, with 5 bases of the junction left unmatched. CDR3 residues: CASGLVLGTGPYEQYF. The CDR3, as DNA: TGTGCTAGTGGTTTGGTACTCGGGACAGGGCCCTACGAGCAGTACTTC. Combining the CDR3 with reference TRBV12-5 and TRBJ2-7 gives the whole variable domain DARVTQTPRHKVTEMGQEVTMRCQPILGHNTVFWYRQTMMQGLELLAYFRNRAPLDDSGMPKDRFSAEMPDATLATLKIQPSEPRDSAVYFCASGLVLGTGPYEQYFGPGTRLTVT.

This clonotype was observed many times. This chain connects TRBV7-8 to TRBJ1-2; 9 nucleotides agree with TRBD1. The CDR3 is 14 residues long. Per the germline V gene, CDR1 is SGHVS and CDR2 is FQNEAQ. V lost 1 base to trimming and J lost 8 bases; unmatched junction nucleotides: 5. DNA of the CDR3: TGTGCCAGCAGCTTAGAACAGGGGGCTAGAGGCTACACCTTC. Its protein product is CASSLEQGARGYTF.

The chain links TRBV20-1 to TRBJ2-7; 9 bases line up with TRBD1. J was trimmed by 2 bases and V by 4 bases; bases with no gene match: 6. CDR1 and CDR2 (germline): DFQATT, SNEGSKA (reference sequence). The CDR3 is 14 residues long. CDR3 sequence reads: CSANRDRETYEQYF. The CDR3, as DNA: TGCAGTGCTAACCGGGACAGGGAAACCTACGAGCAGTACTTC.